This TCR beta chain is from a study of blood T cell repertoires in COVID-19 (dated by TCRdb to between 2020 and 2021). In terms of the full investigation: Collaborator samples came from the United States, Italy and Spain and covered acute and convalescent phases of COVID-19. Where available, HLA class I and class II types were taken from metadata supplied by the sample provider and were not determined by assay-based typing. The prospective study material was composed of cDNA or gDNA derived from T cells, B-cell-depleted T cells, or PBMCs. Subjects who had been exposed to COVID-19, were actively infected with it, or had recovered from it provided the deeply sampled blood TCRbeta repertoires that made up the dataset. The repertoires were made available in a free public database intended to serve as a resource for research on the immune response to SARS-CoV-2. The samples were drawn from the first 160 participants of the ongoing ImmuneRACE study and from some 1,300 subjects provided by 6 global collaborators. The sample metadata nearly always contained a de-identified subject ID, COVID-19 status, age in years and sex. General findings and caveats noted by the study authors: Clinical and demographic metadata were provided uncurated, with the amount varying by source and participant.

The germline V gene encodes CDR1 SGHDT and CDR2 YYEEEE. V was cut back by 4 bases and J by 5 bases, leaving a gap of 18 bases between them. Including cysteine and phenylalanine, the CDR3 has 15 amino acids. Of the read, only the CDR3 DNA is kept; its 45 bases are in frame from base 1. TCRbeta CDR3 regions were amplified from genomic DNA using the immunoSEQ Assay, a bias-controlled multiplex PCR. The original methods were these. Within the assay, amplification of reference gene primers was used to estimate how many nucleated cells each sample contained. Sequence reads were collapsed and filtered to measure the absolute abundance of every unique TCRbeta CDR3 rearrangement. For each sample, productive Simpson clonality was calculated as the square root of Simpson's diversity index over productive rearrangements. The source is immuneACCESS, and TCRdb retained only in-frame sequences with V and J called. Part of the clones is not carried over; for the studies checked, unresolved V genes explain less than half of this, and the remainder is unexplained. For V, J and clone size, that table is used; D and trimming come from the DNA. The sample table holds approximately 150,000 clones, of which over 80% were seen once. About 5.2% of the sample is in the top ten clones.

Enrolling through a virtual design, the prospective study's participants ranged in age from roughly 18 to 90 years and lived across roughly 23 United States geographic areas. In the prospective study, cohorts were assigned on the basis of participant-reported clinical history obtained from a screening survey and a study questionnaire. Exposed participants had been in contact with someone with a PCR-confirmed or clinician-diagnosed COVID-19 case within 2 weeks of study entry. In the prospective study, whole blood, serum and a nasopharyngeal or oropharyngeal swab were collected from each participant by mobile phlebotomists. Participants in the prospective study had the option to provide additional blood draws and questionnaires over a roughly 2-month period. Blood samples from the prospective study were shipped frozen or at room temperature prior to DNA extraction. A note on this clone: Which antigen it targets is not known. One base away there is no much larger clone; base qualities are not given.

Specimen: PBMCs or T cells enriched from blood (not recorded which). The TCR was taken from a man in his 70s who had been exposed to COVID-19. The chain employs TRBV5-6 and TRBJ1-2; no confident D gene assignment can be made. CDR3 protein: CASSPQSAVIYGYTF. At the DNA level, the sequence is TGTGCCAGCAGCCCCCAATCCGCAGTGATTTATGGCTACACCTTC.